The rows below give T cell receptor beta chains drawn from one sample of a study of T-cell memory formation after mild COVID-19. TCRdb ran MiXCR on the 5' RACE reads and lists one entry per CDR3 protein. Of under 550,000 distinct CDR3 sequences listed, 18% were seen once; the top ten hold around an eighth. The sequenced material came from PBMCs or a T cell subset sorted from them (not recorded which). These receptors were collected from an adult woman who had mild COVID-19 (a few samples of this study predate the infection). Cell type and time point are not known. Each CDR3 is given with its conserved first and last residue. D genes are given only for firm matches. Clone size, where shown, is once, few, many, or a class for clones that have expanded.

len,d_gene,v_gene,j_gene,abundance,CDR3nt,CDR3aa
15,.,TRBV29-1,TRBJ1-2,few,TGCAGCGTTGAGGCTGGGGAGCTTACCTTCTCTGGCTACACCTTC,CSVEAGELTFSGYTF
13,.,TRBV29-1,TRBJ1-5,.,TGCAGCGTTGTGGGGAACCAAGGTCAGCCCCAGCATTTT,CSVVGNQGQPQHF
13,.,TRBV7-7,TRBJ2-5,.,TGTGCCAGCAGCATGGACGTACAAGAGACCCAGTACTTC,CASSMDVQETQYF
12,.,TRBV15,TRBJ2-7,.,TGTGCCACCCCCCGTGCTAACTACGAGCAGTACTTC,CATPRANYEQYF
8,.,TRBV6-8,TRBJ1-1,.,TGTGCCACGACTGAAGCTTTCTTT,CATTEAFF
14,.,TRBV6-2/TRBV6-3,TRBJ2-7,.,TGTGCCAGCAGGGAACAACTAGCATCTGACGAGCAGTACTTC,CASREQLASDEQYF
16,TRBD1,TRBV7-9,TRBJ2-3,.,TGTGCCAGCAGCCCGGGGGACAGGTTGGGCACAGATACGCAGTATTTT,CASSPGDRLGTDTQYF
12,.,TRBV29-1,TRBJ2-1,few,TGCAGCGCAAAGGGGCCGCTGAGTGAGCAGTTCTTC,CSAKGPLSEQFF
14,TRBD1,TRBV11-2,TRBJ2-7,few,TGTGCCAGCAGCTACGGGACAGGCCACTACGAGCAGTACTTC,CASSYGTGHYEQYF
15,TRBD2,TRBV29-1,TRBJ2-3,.,TGCAGCGTTAGAATAGCGGGAACTTGGCCAGATACGCAGTATTTT,CSVRIAGTWPDTQYF
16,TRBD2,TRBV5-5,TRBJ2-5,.,TGTGCCAGCAGTCCGGGACTAGCGGGAGACATAGAGACCCAGTACTTC,CASSPGLAGDIETQYF
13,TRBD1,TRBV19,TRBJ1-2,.,TGTGCCAGTAGTCGACAGGGGCTTCATGGCTACACCTTC,CASSRQGLHGYTF
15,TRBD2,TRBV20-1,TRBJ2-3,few,TGCAGTGCTACTAGACTAGCGGGGGGGCCTAGTACGCAGTATTTT,CSATRLAGGPSTQYF
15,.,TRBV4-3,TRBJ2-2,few,TGCGCCAGCAGCCAAGAGGGCAGGGTGGCCGGGGAGCTGTTTTTT,CASSQEGRVAGELFF
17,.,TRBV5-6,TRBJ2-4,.,TGTGCCAGCAGCCAAAACCCCGGGACAAGCCTAAAAAACATTCAGTACTTC,CASSQNPGTSLKNIQYF
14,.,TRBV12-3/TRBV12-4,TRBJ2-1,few,TGTGCCAGCAGTTTCGGGACACCCTACAATGAGCAGTTCTTC,CASSFGTPYNEQFF
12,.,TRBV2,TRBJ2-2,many,TGTGCCAGCAGACTTCACACCGGGGAGCTGTTTTTT,CASRLHTGELFF
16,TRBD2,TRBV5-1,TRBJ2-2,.,TGCGCCAGCAGCCTATTAGCGGGGTCGGGGACCGGGGAGCTGTTTTTT,CASSLLAGSGTGELFF
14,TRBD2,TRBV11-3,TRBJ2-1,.,TGTGCCAGCAGCCCCAGCCCTAGCGGGAGGGCCGCGTTCTTC,CASSPSPSGRAAFF
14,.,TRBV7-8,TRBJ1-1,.,TGTGCCAGCAGGCATCAGACGGTGAACACTGAAGCTTTCTTT,CASRHQTVNTEAFF
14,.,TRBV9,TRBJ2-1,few,TGTGCCAGCAGCGTAGGAGGACAGTTGAATGAGCAGTTCTTC,CASSVGGQLNEQFF
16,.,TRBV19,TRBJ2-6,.,TGTGCCAGTAGTATGGGGTGGAGAACTGGGGCCAACGTCCTGACTTTC,CASSMGWRTGANVLTF
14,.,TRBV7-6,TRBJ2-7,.,TGTGCCAGCAGTTCCGGGACGAATCCTTTCGAGCAGTACTTC,CASSSGTNPFEQYF
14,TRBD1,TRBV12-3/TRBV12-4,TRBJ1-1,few,TGTGCCAGCAGTTTGCTGGGGACAGACACTGAAGCTTTCTTT,CASSLLGTDTEAFF
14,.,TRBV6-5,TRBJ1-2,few,TGTGCCAGCAGTCGTACAGGTTCTAAAAGGGGCTACACCTTC,CASSRTGSKRGYTF
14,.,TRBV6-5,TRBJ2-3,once,TGTGCCAGCAGTTACGCGGGACCCGTGGATACGCAGTATTTT,CASSYAGPVDTQYF
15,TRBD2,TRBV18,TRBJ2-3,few,TGTGCCAGCTCACCCGCCGGGACTAGCTCCTATACGCAGTATTTT,CASSPAGTSSYTQYF
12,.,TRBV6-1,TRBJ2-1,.,TGTGCCAGCACTCCATTGGGCAATGAGCAGTTCTTC,CASTPLGNEQFF
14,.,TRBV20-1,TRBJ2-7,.,TGCAGTGCTAGAGATCCCAGGGGCGGCTACGAGCAGTACTTC,CSARDPRGGYEQYF
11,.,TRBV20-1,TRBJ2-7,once,TGCAGTGCTAGACCCGGGGTCGAGCAGTACTTC,CSARPGVEQYF
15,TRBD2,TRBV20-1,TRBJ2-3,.,TGCAGTGCTAGGGGAGTTAGGCGGGAGGCTGCTACGCAGTATTTT,CSARGVRREAATQYF
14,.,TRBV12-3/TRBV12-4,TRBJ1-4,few,TGTGCCAGCACTCAGAACGGAGGAAATGAAAAACTGTTTTTT,CASTQNGGNEKLFF
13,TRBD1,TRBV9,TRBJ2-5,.,TGTGCCAGCAACACAGGGGGCCAAGAGACCCAGTACTTC,CASNTGGQETQYF
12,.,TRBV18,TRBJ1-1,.,TGTGCCAGCTCACCCCAGATTTCTGAAGCTTTCTTT,CASSPQISEAFF
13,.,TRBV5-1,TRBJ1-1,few,TGCGCCAGCAGCTCGGGGACTAACGCTGAAGCTTTCTTT,CASSSGTNAEAFF
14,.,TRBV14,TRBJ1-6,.,TGTGCCAGCAGCCCCCGGGGGGCTGGTCCACCCCTCCACTTT,CASSPRGAGPPLHF
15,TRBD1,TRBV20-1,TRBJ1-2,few,TGCAGTGCTAGAGATCTAGGCAGGGGGCTGTTTGGCTACACCTTC,CSARDLGRGLFGYTF
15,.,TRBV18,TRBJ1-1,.,TGTGCCAGCTCCCCCCGGGCGGGGACGGGAACTGAAGCTTTCTTT,CASSPRAGTGTEAFF
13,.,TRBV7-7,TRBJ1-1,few,TGTGCCAGCAGCGTATCCATGAACACTGAAGCTTTCTTT,CASSVSMNTEAFF
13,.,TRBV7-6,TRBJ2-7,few,TGTGCCAGCAGCTTATCGGAGCCCTACGAGCAGTACTTC,CASSLSEPYEQYF
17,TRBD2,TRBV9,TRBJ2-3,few,TGTGCCAGCAGCGTGAGGGCTATAGCGGGGGGCACAGATACGCAGTATTTT,CASSVRAIAGGTDTQYF
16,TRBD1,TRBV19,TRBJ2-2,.,TGTGCCAGTAGGATCCGGGACAGGGGGCTTCCCGGGGAGCTGTTTTTT,CASRIRDRGLPGELFF
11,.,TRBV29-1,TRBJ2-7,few,TGCAGCGTCAGGGACAATTACGAGCAGTACTTC,CSVRDNYEQYF
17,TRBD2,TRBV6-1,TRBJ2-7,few,TGTGCCAGCAGTGAATATGTAGCGGGGCGACTGTACTACGAGCAGTACTTC,CASSEYVAGRLYYEQYF
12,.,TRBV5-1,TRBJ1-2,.,TGCGCCAGCAGCTGGGACAAATATGGCTACACCTTC,CASSWDKYGYTF
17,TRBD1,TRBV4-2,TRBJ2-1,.,TGTGCCAGCAGCCAAGCTCGAGGGGGCGCCGTAAAAAATGAGCAGTTCTTC,CASSQARGGAVKNEQFF
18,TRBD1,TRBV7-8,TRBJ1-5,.,TGTGCCAGCAGCCTGGGACAGGGCCCAGTAGCTGAGGGTCAGCCCCAGCATTTT,CASSLGQGPVAEGQPQHF
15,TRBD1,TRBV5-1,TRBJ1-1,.,TGCGCCAGCAGCCCAGTCGGACAGGGCAACACTGAAGCTTTCTTT,CASSPVGQGNTEAFF
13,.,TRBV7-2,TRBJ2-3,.,TGTGCCAGCAGCTACGACCCCCGGGATACGCAGTATTTT,CASSYDPRDTQYF
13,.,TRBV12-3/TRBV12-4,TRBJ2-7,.,TGTGCCAGCAGACGGGACGTCGCCTACGAGCAGTACTTC,CASRRDVAYEQYF
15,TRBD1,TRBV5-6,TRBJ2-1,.,TGTGCCAGCAGCTGGGGACAGGGGACCTACAATGAGCAGTTCTTC,CASSWGQGTYNEQFF
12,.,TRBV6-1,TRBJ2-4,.,TGTGCCAGCAGTGCTGGCCCGTCCCATCCGGACTTC,CASSAGPSHPDF
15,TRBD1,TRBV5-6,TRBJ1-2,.,TGTGCCAGCAGCGCTGTTTCGAGACAGGGTGATGGCTACACCTTC,CASSAVSRQGDGYTF